This T cell receptor (beta chain) was profiled in a study of tumor and adjacent non-tumor tissue in lung cancer (dated by TCRdb to 2017 to 2018). General notes on the study: By cancer type, the cohort comprised about 13 adenocarcinoma patients, a couple of squamous cell carcinoma patients and 1 small cell lung cancer patient. Among the approximately 15 patients, ages ranged from about 30 to 85 years, about 10 were men and 5 were women, and disease was TNM stage I to III. A total of around 130,000,000 productive TCRbeta reads were generated by sequencing, corresponding to an average of around 4 million reads per sample. The study compared bulk TCRbeta repertoires from lung tumor tissue and matched distant non-tumor lung tissue of some 15 lung cancer patients. TCRbeta CDR3 sequencing was performed on 25 to 30 paired specimens, with one tumor sample and one normal lung sample collected per patient. The paper as a whole reports these results and caveats: Peripheral blood was not sequenced, so blood TCRbeta repertoires in these lung cancer patients were not examined. Neither the sequencing platform nor unique molecular identifiers are named or mentioned anywhere in the methods. TCR diversity (inverse Simpson) was significantly higher in tumor than in normal lung tissue (roughly 430 vs 170, P = 0.0075, Mann-Whitney U test). Significantly higher TCR diversity was found in younger patients, and higher tumor TCR diversity was associated with shorter overall and disease-free survival. Only 15 patients were included in the cohort, and the need for larger samples and more detailed clinical data was noted by the authors. The top 100 clones accounted for a significantly larger cumulative portion of the repertoire in normal lung than in tumor tissue.

Details on this clonotype: What this receptor recognizes is not known. Base quality data are lacking; no much larger clone is found one base away.

RNA was extracted from bulk unsorted tissue and checked for quality with a NanoDrop ND-1000 and an Agilent 2100. The normal lung samples consisted of distant non-tumor tissue collected more than 3 cm from the tumor edge. Donors were newly diagnosed lung cancer patients admitted for thoracic surgery in China between August and November 2014, without prior chemotherapy. Patients who had received previous radiotherapy or chemotherapy, or who had another concurrent cancer, were excluded from the study. Surgical tissue pieces of about 1-2.1 cm3 were preserved in RNAlater solution and were kept at -80 degrees C until use. Libraries came from multiplex PCR. Reads for this sample came from an Illumina HiSeq 2500. TCRbeta libraries were constructed through three rounds of nested PCR with primers (Table S4) according to protocols adapted from ARM-PCR. Before sequencing, PCR products of 200-500 bp were excised from the gel and purified with the QIAquick gel extraction kit. Processing in the source paper ran as follows. Trimmomatic was used to clean the reads, FLASH merged the cleaned reads into complete CDR3 sequences, and MiTCR assigned the sequences to V(D)J germline segments. VDJtools was used to compute clonal diversity as the inverse Simpson's index. In-frame sequences lacking a premature stop codon were counted as productive reads. TCRdb took the public reads, trimmed them with fastp at Q25, ran MiXCR for clone calling and kept in-frame beta chains. Records with the same CDR3 protein are collapsed into one entry carrying the most frequent genes and DNA. The V and J calls were determined by TCRdb, not by the authors. This sample is represented by 98,000 or so distinct CDR3 sequences; more than 80% of them were singletons. The ten largest clones take up approximately 28% of the sample.

The germline V gene specifies SQVTM as CDR1 and ANQGSEA as CDR2. Measured from the cysteine to the phenylalanine, the CDR3 is 16 residues long. Only the CDR3 DNA stays, 48 bases, in frame from base 1. For this chain, trimming is 6 bases at the V end and 7 bases at the J end, and the number of junction bases without a gene match is 15. Sequencing used distant non-tumor lung tissue. This chain is built from TRBV29-1 and TRBJ2-1, with 10 junctional bases fitting TRBD2. The clonotype comes from a man aged 60 to 69 with small cell lung cancer. The CDR3 reads CSVPGVSGRAGNEQFF. The sequenced DNA is TGCAGCGTCCCCGGTGTGAGCGGGAGGGCCGGAAATGAGCAGTTCTTC.